The 20 T cell receptor beta chains below were found in one sample sequenced in a study of T cell responses to AZD1222 COVID-19 vaccine. The method was immunoSEQ multiplex PCR; TCRdb's version includes in-frame clones alone and lacks a portion of them. The sample contains about 150,000 clones, approximately 91% of which appear only once. Sequenced here: peripheral blood, sampled 28 days after the second AZD1222 dose. The receptors here all came from an adult who received the AZD1222 COVID-19 vaccine.

The rearrangement uses TRBV7-2 and TRBJ1-2, with D perhaps TRBD1 (6 bases). This CDR3 spans 16 amino acids. Germline V gene sequence: CDR1 SGHTA, CDR2 FQGNSA. V was shortened by 5 bases and J by 8 bases, with 24 bases between the two germline ends. The CDR3 spells CASSPGTPLLRIGYTF. The DNA of the CDR3 is TGTGCCAGCAGCCCCGGGACACCCTTGCTACGAATAGGCTACACCTTC.

The gene calls are TRBV6-5 and TRBJ1-1, with 7 bases matching TRBD1. This CDR3 comprises 12 residues. The V segment lost 6 bases and the J segment 8 bases; nucleotides outside the gene matches: 6. Germline CDR1 MNHEY, CDR2 SVGAGI. The CDR3 spells CASRSEGAEAFF. The DNA for the CDR3 is TGTGCCAGCAGATCGGAGGGGGCCGAAGCTTTCTTT.

In this sample, this clone turned up once. The chain links TRBV4-1 to TRBJ1-1; the D is unclear. This CDR3 contains 13 residues. V lost 3 bases, J lost 8 bases, and 13 bases lay in between. CDR1 and CDR2 from the germline V gene are MGHRA and YSYEKL. The CDR3 is CASSQGLEIEAFF. The CDR3 nucleotides are TGCGCCAGCAGCCAGGGTTTGGAGATAGAAGCTTTCTTT.

The chain is built from TRBV28 and TRBJ1-3; D is undetermined. The V gene's germline CDR1 is MDHEN and CDR2 SYDVKM. The V end lost 8 bases, the J end lost 0 bases, and 11 bases lay between the germline ends. CDR3 length equals 14 residues. The CDR3 region is CASDGGPSGNTIYF. The CDR3 nucleotides are TGTGCCAGCGATGGAGGACCCTCTGGAAACACCATATATTTT.

The CDR3 DNA follows: TGTGCCAGCAGCCAGGGACAGGGAACTGGGGCCAACGTCCTGACTTTC. As protein: CASSQGQGTGANVLTF. The J gene is TRBJ2-6, the V gene TRBV28; 9 nucleotides line up with TRBD1. V shed 6 bases and J 2 bases; nucleotides not matched to a gene: 5. The CDR3 is 16 amino acids. Germline-derived CDR1 and CDR2 are MDHEN and SYDVKM.

V usage is TRBV28 and J usage is TRBJ1-2; D is unresolved. Germline-derived CDR1 and CDR2 are MDHEN and SYDVKM. The V end was cut by 5 bases, the J end by 4 bases, with 17 bases between. This CDR3 contains 15 residues. The DNA of the CDR3 is TGTGCCAGCAGTGCCAGGTGGGTCCTACGCTATGGCTACACCTTC. Translating gives CASSARWVLRYGYTF.

The chain recombines TRBV7-9 with TRBJ1-1; TRBD1 matches 7 bases. Looked up from germline, CDR1 is SEHNR and CDR2 is FQNEAQ (reference sequence). The junction had 6 bases not matched to a gene; V was cut back by 4 bases and J by 1 base. There are 15 residues in the CDR3. The CDR3 bases are TGTGCCAGCAGCTCCCGACAGGGCGCGAACACTGAAGCTTTCTTT. The encoded protein is CASSSRQGANTEAFF.

This chain connects TRBV5-5 to TRBJ2-3; TRBD2 agrees at 8 bases. V shed 1 base and J 1 base; nucleotides not matched to a gene: 5. Germline V gene data show CDR1 as SGHKS and CDR2 as YYEKEE (reference sequence). The CDR3 spans 16 residues. The CDR3 region is CASSLIAGSGTDTQYF. CDR3 coding DNA: TGTGCCAGCAGCTTGATAGCGGGATCTGGCACAGATACGCAGTATTTT.

The chain combines TRBV18 with TRBJ2-1; tentatively, D is TRBD1 (5 bases). The V and J ends lost 2 bases and 3 bases respectively, with 14 bases between them. The V gene's germline CDR1 is KGHSH and CDR2 LQKENI. The CDR3 is made up of 16 amino acids. CDR3 loop: CASSPKGSRDYNEQFF. The CDR3 region has the DNA TGTGCCAGCTCACCAAAAGGAAGCAGGGACTACAATGAGCAGTTCTTC.

This chain uses TRBV27 with TRBJ2-7; D unresolved. This CDR3 has 11 amino acids. Trimming took 8 bases from V and 4 from J, leaving 9 bases between them. Germline assignment: CDR1 MNHEY and CDR2 SMNVEV (reference sequence). CDR3 coding DNA: TGTGCCAGCTATAAGAGATACGAGCAGTACTTC. Its protein product is CASYKRYEQYF.

The chain carries TRBV6-5 and TRBJ1-1; TRBD1 matches at 7 bases. CDR3 size: 14 residues. Unmatched junction bases numbered 7, after V lost 8 bases and J lost 1 base. Germline loops: CDR1 MNHEY, CDR2 SVGAGI. CDR3 protein: CASGRGGQNTEAFF. The CDR3 DNA sequence: TGTGCCAGCGGTCGAGGGGGCCAGAACACTGAAGCTTTCTTT.

The chain carries TRBV2 and TRBJ1-1; D perhaps matches TRBD1 (5 bases). V was clipped by 4 bases and J by 6 bases, with 9 bases between them. The CDR3 has 12 residues. Germline values: CDR1 SNHLY, CDR2 FYNNEI. CDR3 nucleotide sequence: TGTGCCAGCAGTGTATTGGGGGCTGAAGCTTTCTTT. Residues: CASSVLGAEAFF.

The CDR3 region has the DNA TGCGCCAGCAGCTTGCTAGCGGGGGGTAGCACAGATACGCAGTATTTT. It yields the protein CASSLLAGGSTDTQYF. V usage is TRBV5-1 and J usage is TRBJ2-3; 11 positions match TRBD2. Germline V gene data show CDR1 as SGHRS and CDR2 as YFSETQ. Trimming at V came to 1 base and at J to 0 bases, leaving 1 base not matched to a gene. The CDR3 runs to 16 residues.

A few counts support this clone. Other DNA sequences within the sample encode an identical CDR3. This rearrangement joins TRBV25-1 to TRBJ2-7; D remains unclear. CDR3 length: 11 residues. Germline V gene data show CDR1 as MGHDK and CDR2 as SYGVNS. The V end lost 2 bases, the J end lost 4 bases, and 3 bases lay between the germline ends. The CDR3 region is CASSEGYEQYF. As DNA, the CDR3 is TGTGCCAGCAGTGAAGGGTACGAGCAGTACTTC.

The gene calls are TRBV12-5 and TRBJ1-3, with D maybe TRBD1 (6 bases). Germline assignment: CDR1 LGHNT and CDR2 FRNRAP. The CDR3 is made up of 18 amino acids. V shed 2 bases and J shed 0 bases, with 17 bases lying between them. For the CDR3, the DNA is TGTGCTAGTGGTTTGTCCCATCTTGACAGGAGCTCTGGAAACACCATATATTTT. Translation: CASGLSHLDRSSGNTIYF. Full variable domain (remainder filled in from reference TRBV12-5 and TRBJ1-3): DARVTQTPRHKVTEMGQEVTMRCQPILGHNTVFWYRQTMMQGLELLAYFRNRAPLDDSGMPKDRFSAEMPDATLATLKIQPSEPRDSAVYFCASGLSHLDRSSGNTIYFGEGSWLTVV.

The rearrangement joins TRBV2 to TRBJ2-2; 16 nucleotides line up with TRBD2. Germline CDR1 is SNHLY and CDR2 is FYNNEI. The CDR3 spans 15 residues. J was trimmed by 6 bases and V by 6 bases; bases with no gene match: 1. The DNA of the CDR3 is TGTGCCAGCAGGGGACTAGCGGGAGGGGCCGGGGAGCTGTTTTTT. This translates into CASRGLAGGAGELFF.

The gene calls are TRBV5-1 and TRBJ2-2; 7 nucleotides align to TRBD1. J was trimmed by 6 bases and V by 4 bases; bases with no gene match: 9. The CDR3 is made up of 15 amino acids. From germline, CDR1 is SGHRS and CDR2 YFSETQ. The CDR3 DNA is TGCGCCAGCAGCGATGGACAGGTTGGGGCCGGGGAGCTGTTTTTT. As protein: CASSDGQVGAGELFF.

The chain joins TRBV30 to TRBJ1-1; possible D gene TRBD1, 5 bases. Trimming removed 4 bases from V and 0 bases from J, with 15 bases in between. The CDR3 totals 15 residues. The V gene's germline CDR1 is GTSNPN and CDR2 SVGIG (reference sequence). The DNA of the CDR3 is TGTGCCTGGAAAAAACCGGGACGGATGAACACTGAAGCTTTCTTT. This sequence encodes CAWKKPGRMNTEAFF.

This chain joins TRBV5-1 and TRBJ2-1, with a possible D match to TRBD1 (5 bases). Deletions cut 0 bases from V and 10 bases from J, with 5 bases between. The length of the CDR3 is 11 residues. CDR1 is SGHRS, CDR2 YFSETQ, per germline. CDR3 in DNA: TGCGCCAGCAGCTTGGAGGGGGAGCAGTTCTTC. This gives the protein CASSLEGEQFF.

V usage is TRBV5-1 and J usage is TRBJ1-1; tentatively, D is TRBD1 (6 bases). V gave up 7 bases and J gave up 5 bases, with 27 bases separating them. The germline CDR1 and CDR2 sequences are SGHRS and YFSETQ. This CDR3 is 17 amino acids long. The CDR3 protein is CASRRFSGIQGNTEAFF. As DNA, the CDR3 is TGCGCCAGCCGTCGCTTTAGTGGTATTCAGGGGAATACTGAAGCTTTCTTT.